This T cell receptor beta chain was sequenced for a study of PD-L1 blockade in urothelial cancer. Study context: A median of approximately 150,000 T cells was found in the blood samples.

The CDR3 totals 20 residues. With 9 bases clipped from V and 0 bases from J, the junction kept 20 bases outside the gene matches. The germline gives CDR1 MDHEN, CDR2 SYDVKM. This table comes from immunoSEQ multiplex PCR, and its TCRdb copy is limited to in-frame clones, with some not included. There are tens of thousands of clones in the sample; around nine tenths occur only once, and roughly 10% lies in the top ten. The input for sequencing was PBMCs, taken around atezolizumab (anti-PD-L1) treatment. This sequence originates from a man in his 60s with urothelial cancer. J is TRBJ2-3 and V is TRBV28, with 11 bases identical to TRBD2. The CDR3 protein is CASKSLGGTSGIDSTDTQYF. The CDR3 DNA is TGTGCCAGTAAAAGCCTCGGGGGGACTAGCGGAATTGATAGCACAGATACGCAGTATTTT.